These 5 T cell receptor beta chains were all obtained from the same sample, sequenced in a study of shared clonotypes between healthy human individuals. Profiled with immunoSEQ multiplex PCR; TCRdb holds only in-frame clones, not every one. This table has 2 million to 2.5 million clones, approximately 96% appearing once. The sample was naive CD4+ T cells sorted from blood. The subset: CD45RA+ positively selected. These receptors were obtained from a man younger than 35 in good health.

The chain has TRBV10-3 and TRBJ2-7; TRBD1 matches 7 bases. With 3 bases clipped from V and 2 bases from J, the junction kept 16 bases outside the gene matches. Germline V gives CDR1 ENHRY, CDR2 SYGVKD. The CDR3 has 18 residues. CDR3 region: CAISETKARGIGAYEQYF. CDR3 in DNA: TGTGCCATCAGTGAAACCAAGGCCAGGGGGATCGGAGCCTACGAGCAGTACTTC.

This clone was observed once. J is TRBJ2-7 and V is TRBV5-8; 8 bases agree with TRBD1. The CDR3 is 14 amino acids. Germline V CDR1 and CDR2: SGHTS, YDEGEE. After removal of 4 bases from V and 2 bases from J, the junction contained 5 bases not matched to a gene. As DNA, the CDR3 is TGTGCCAGCAGCCCTAGGGGACAGGCCTACGAGCAGTACTTC. It encodes CASSPRGQAYEQYF.

The gene calls are TRBV7-9 and TRBJ2-1; either TRBD1 or TRBD2 may supply D (5 bases each). Germline CDR1 SEHNR, CDR2 FQNEAQ (reference sequence). Trimming took off 5 bases at V and 5 bases at J, with 16 bases between the two ends. This CDR3 region has 15 residues. The CDR3 nucleotides read TGTGCCAGCAGCAGTACCCGGGACCCCAACAATGAGCAGTTCTTC. Protein sequence: CASSSTRDPNNEQFF.

The chain has TRBV7-2 and TRBJ2-7; 7 bases fit TRBD1. CDR1 is SGHTA, CDR2 FQGNSA, per germline. V trimming: 1 base; J trimming: 1 base; junction bases outside the gene matches: 7. The CDR3 spans 16 residues. The DNA of the CDR3 is TGTGCCAGCAGCTTAGACCGACAGGGCCTGTCCTACGAGCAGTACTTC. Translation: CASSLDRQGLSYEQYF.

Turning to this clone: The junction does not match germline at one end; this may be a read error. The chain carries TRBV6-1 and TRBJ1-1; 7 nucleotides line up with TRBD1. The CDR3 has 13 residues. Germline values: CDR1 MNHNS, CDR2 SASEGT. The DNA of the CDR3 is TGTGCCAGCAGTATGACAGGGTGGGGGACGACTCTCTTT. This gives the protein CASSMTGWGTTLF.